This T cell receptor beta chain originates from a study of blood T cells in healthy people across ages. Sample donors were healthy Caucasian individuals that came from Russia, aged 6 to 90. This clonotype was detected a few times. One end of the junction varies from germline; a read error may be responsible. Using a J-beta primer mix together with a sample-barcoded 5' primer, a second PCR was run for roughly 7 to 11 cycles. MiXCR, applied by TCRdb to the 5' RACE reads, yields one record per CDR3 protein. The sample has around 820,000 distinct CDR3 sequences, 25% seen once. The V gene's germline CDR1 is SGDLS and CDR2 YYNGEE. This CDR3 comprises 14 residues. These data were likewise used in another study, on T cells of mothers and their children. That paper adds: RNA extracted was entirely used for cDNA synthesis, 1.5 ug per 15 ul.

The sequence came from a boy aged 5-17 years in good health. The J gene is TRBJ2-2, the V gene TRBV9; possibly TRBD1 or TRBD2 for D (6 bases each). Sequenced material: blood. The chain's CDR3 is CASSPLPGAGELLF. The CDR3, as DNA: TGTGCCAGCAGTCCCTTGCCGGGGGCCGGGGAGCTGCTTTTT.